Presented here are 20 T cell receptor beta chains from one specimen sequenced in a study of Ad26.COV2.S vaccination and SARS-CoV-2 variants. Here immunoSEQ multiplex PCR was the method, and the copy in TCRdb shows in-frame clones only, minus some. This sample yields around 450,000 clones, of which roughly nine tenths are seen a single time; 1.5% to 2% belongs to the top ten. Treatment noted: around 19 received Ad26.COV2.S at low or high dose, single or two shots; five or six received placebo; per-sample allocation not given. Samples came from day 63 after the first vaccine or placebo injection. This specimen consisted of peripheral blood, obtained in a trial of Ad26.COV2.S vaccine versus placebo. The receptors originated from a person aged 18 to 59 who received the Ad26.COV2.S COVID-19 vaccine or a placebo.

This clone was picked up a small number of times. The genes are TRBV4-1 and TRBJ2-5; a possible D gene is TRBD2 (6 bases). The CDR3 loop spans 14 amino acids. Trimming shortened V by 1 base and J by 1 base, and 7 bases separated the two germline ends. Germline assignment: CDR1 MGHRA and CDR2 YSYEKL. CDR3 amino acids: CASSQGLGQETQYF. DNA of the CDR3: TGCGCCAGCAGCCAAGGACTAGGCCAAGAGACCCAGTACTTC.

With regard to this clone: Other DNA sequences from this sample encode an identical CDR3 as well. The V gene is TRBV28, the J gene TRBJ2-2; the D gene is possibly TRBD1 (5 bases). V was shortened by 0 bases and J by 0 bases, with 5 bases between the two germline ends. The CDR3 extends over 15 amino acids. Germline lookup yields CDR1 MDHEN and CDR2 SYDVKM. CDR3 nucleotide sequence: TGTGCCAGCAGTTTATGGACAGCGAACACCGGGGAGCTGTTTTTT. Encoded protein: CASSLWTANTGELFF.

The rearrangement uses TRBV6-5 and TRBJ1-2; D remains unclear. V was pared by 6 bases and J by 8 bases, with 22 bases between. The CDR3 totals 15 residues. The germline V gene has CDR1 MNHEY and CDR2 SVGAGI. CDR3 sequence: CASSRNWTPGRGYTF. The CDR3, as DNA: TGTGCCAGCAGCCGAAACTGGACCCCCGGGAGAGGCTACACCTTC.

V is TRBV9 and J is TRBJ1-6; D is uncertain. CDR1 is SGDLS, CDR2 YYNGEE, per germline. V was clipped by 2 bases and J by 9 bases, with 12 bases between them. The CDR3 has 14 amino acids. The CDR3 region is CASSVTAVASPLHF. CDR3 DNA: TGTGCCAGCAGCGTTACCGCGGTCGCTTCACCCCTCCACTTT.

This chain uses TRBV18 with TRBJ1-1; 8 bases match TRBD1. In germline, CDR1 is KGHSH, CDR2 LQKENI. Losses at the gene ends were 3 bases for V and 0 bases for J; bases not matched to a gene: 3. There are 15 residues in the CDR3. CDR3 sequence: CASSPGQVVNTEAFF. Written as DNA, the CDR3 is TGTGCCAGCTCACCGGGACAGGTAGTGAACACTGAAGCTTTCTTT.

This clone was seen a handful of times. This rearrangement joins TRBV6-5 to TRBJ1-2, with D unresolved. Germline values: CDR1 MNHEY, CDR2 SVGAGI. The germline V and J ends were trimmed by 3 bases and 4 bases, with 15 bases remaining between them. The length of the CDR3 is 15 residues. The CDR3 bases are TGTGCCAGCAGTTATGAACAAGACCTAGCCTATGGCTACACCTTC. It codes for CASSYEQDLAYGYTF.

The chain recombines TRBV21-1 with TRBJ2-6; the D call TRBD2 from the table was never checked on the DNA. TRBV21-1 is marked as a pseudogene. The CDR3 totals 17 residues. CDR3 region: CASSNGPRGSGANVLTF. For the CDR3, the DNA is TGTGCCAGCAGCAATGGCCCCCGAGGCTCTGGGGCCAACGTCCTGACTTTC.

The V and J genes are TRBV18 and TRBJ1-5, with a possible D match to TRBD1 (6 bases). The CDR3 runs to 15 residues. Trimming took 3 bases from V and 5 from J, leaving 14 bases between them. The germline gives CDR1 KGHSH, CDR2 LQKENI. The CDR3, as DNA: TGTGCCAGCTCACCTGGGGGGCCTGGCTATCAGCCCCAGCATTTT. It specifies CASSPGGPGYQPQHF. The variable domain in full, with the rest retrieved from reference TRBV18 and TRBJ1-5, is NAGVMQNPRHLVRRRGQEARLRCSPMKGHSHVYWYRQLPEEGLKFMVYLQKENIIDESGMPKERFSAEFPKEGPSILRIQQVVRGDSAAYFCASSPGGPGYQPQHFGDGTRLSIL.

The J gene is TRBJ1-5, the V gene TRBV6-5, with D perhaps TRBD1 (5 bases). The CDR3 covers 15 residues. V gave up 0 bases and J gave up 5 bases, with 11 bases separating them. Looked up from germline, CDR1 is MNHEY and CDR2 is SVGAGI. The CDR3 DNA reads TGTGCCAGCAGTTACTCGATCAGGGCGGATCAGCCCCAGCATTTT. Translated, it gives CASSYSIRADQPQHF.

This clone has only one observation. The chain is built from TRBV10-2 and TRBJ1-4, with TRBD1 matching 7 bases. Unmatched junction bases numbered 10, after V lost 6 bases and J lost 6 bases. From germline, CDR1 is WSHSY and CDR2 SAAADI. The CDR3 sequence is 15 residues long. CDR3 protein: CASRTRAGTDEKLFF. The CDR3 nucleotides are TGCGCCAGCAGGACCCGGGCGGGGACAGATGAAAAACTGTTTTTT.

The chain carries TRBV29-1 and TRBJ2-7; 8 bases fit TRBD1. This CDR3 is 14 amino acids long. V shed 5 bases and J 1 base; nucleotides not matched to a gene: 7. Germline CDR1 SQVTM, CDR2 ANQGSEA. For the CDR3, the DNA is TGCAGCGTTTCCGGACAGGGTCGTTCCTACGAGCAGTACTTC. As protein: CSVSGQGRSYEQYF.

V is TRBV4-2 and J is TRBJ1-5; 8 bases map to TRBD1. V lost 0 bases and J lost 4; bases outside the gene matches: 2. CDR1 and CDR2 from the germline V gene are LGHNA and YNFKEQ. The CDR3 contains 15 residues. CDR3 sequence (DNA): TGTGCCAGCAGCCAAGAACGGGACAGGAATCAGCCCCAGCATTTT. Protein product: CASSQERDRNQPQHF.

The CDR3 nucleotides are TGTGCCAGCAGACCCAGACCGGGACAGGGATTTGGCTATGGCTACACCTTC. Its protein product is CASRPRPGQGFGYGYTF. The rearrangement links TRBV2 to TRBJ1-2; TRBD1 agrees at 9 bases. CDR1 is SNHLY, CDR2 FYNNEI, per germline. CDR3 length: 17 amino acids. With 6 bases clipped from V and 4 bases from J, the junction kept 15 bases outside the gene matches.

The CDR3 bases are TGTGCCAGCACCCCGGGCGGGGGGGGGATCAACACAGATACGCAGTATTTT. Encoded protein: CASTPGGGGINTDTQYF. The chain combines TRBV28 with TRBJ2-3, with 9 positions matching TRBD2. This CDR3 region has 17 residues. V shed 7 bases, J shed 2 bases, and the junction held 13 bases outside the gene matches. Germline CDR1 reads MDHEN; CDR2 reads SYDVKM. The full variable domain, in which reference TRBV28 and TRBJ2-3 provide the parts outside the CDR3, is DVKVTQSSRYLVKRTGEKVFLECVQDMDHENMFWYRQDPGLGLRLIYFSYDVKMKEKGDIPEGYSVSREKKERFSLILESASTNQTSMYLCASTPGGGGINTDTQYFGPGTRLTVL.

This chain joins TRBV7-9 and TRBJ2-7; 7 bases are shared with TRBD2. The CDR3 spans 12 residues. The V gene end was trimmed by 5 bases and the J gene end by 9 bases; junction bases not matched to a gene: 7. Germline V lookup: CDR1 SEHNR, CDR2 FQNEAQ (reference sequence). The DNA of the CDR3 is TGTGCCAGCAGCCGCCGGGGGGTTCGGCAGTACTTC. Encoded protein: CASSRRGVRQYF.

The chain is built from TRBV14 and TRBJ2-5; 10 bases agree with TRBD2. CDR1 and CDR2 (germline): SGHDN, FVKESK. The V and J ends lost 5 bases and 4 bases, in that order; junction bases with no gene match: 7. The CDR3 spans 15 residues. This CDR3 is CASSWSSGGGETQYF. The CDR3, as DNA: TGTGCCAGCAGCTGGTCTAGCGGGGGTGGAGAGACCCAGTACTTC.

The V gene is TRBV27, the J gene TRBJ2-7; D uncertain. Trimming pared 6 bases from V and 2 bases from J, leaving 17 bases between. CDR1 is MNHEY and CDR2 is SMNVEV in the germline V gene (reference sequence). The CDR3 is made up of 15 amino acids. The CDR3 loop is CASSTRTPLAYEQYF. CDR3 sequence (DNA): TGTGCCAGCAGCACCAGAACCCCCCTGGCCTACGAGCAGTACTTC.

This chain links TRBV15 with TRBJ2-7; maybe TRBD1 (5 bases). With 0 bases removed from V and 5 bases from J, the gap between germline ends came to 14 bases. CDR1 LNHNV and CDR2 YYDKDF come from the germline V gene (reference sequence). The CDR3 loop spans 15 amino acids. Here the CDR3 reads CATSRDSVRAHEQYF. CDR3 bases: TGTGCCACCAGCAGAGATTCAGTCAGGGCCCACGAGCAGTACTTC. The variable domain in full, completed from reference TRBV15 and TRBJ2-7, reads DAMVIQNPRYQVTQFGKPVTLSCSQTLNHNVMYWYQQKSSQAPKLLFHYYDKDFNNEADTPDNFQSRRPNTSFCFLDIRSPGLGDTAMYLCATSRDSVRAHEQYFGPGTRLTVT.

The chain joins TRBV14 to TRBJ1-3; no clear D gene. CDR1 and CDR2 from the germline V gene are SGHDN and FVKESK. V was cut by 1 base and J by 6 bases, with 1 base left in between. This CDR3 comprises 11 residues. CDR3 coding DNA: TGTGCCAGCAGCCAAGTAAACACCATATATTTT. Translated: CASSQVNTIYF. Full variable domain (remainder filled in from reference TRBV14 and TRBJ1-3): EAGVTQFPSHSVIEKGQTVTLRCDPISGHDNLYWYRRVMGKEIKFLLHFVKESKQDESGMPNNRFLAERTGGTYSTLKVQPAELEDSGVYFCASSQVNTIYFGEGSWLTVV.

Written as DNA, the CDR3 is TGTGCCATCAGTGCGACAGGTGTATCGAACACTGAAGCTTTCTTT. Its translation is CAISATGVSNTEAFF. The chain has TRBV10-3 and TRBJ1-1; D might be TRBD1 (6 bases). The germline V gene encodes CDR1 ENHRY and CDR2 SYGVKD. The CDR3 loop spans 15 amino acids. Deletions cut 4 bases from V and 1 base from J, with 13 bases between.